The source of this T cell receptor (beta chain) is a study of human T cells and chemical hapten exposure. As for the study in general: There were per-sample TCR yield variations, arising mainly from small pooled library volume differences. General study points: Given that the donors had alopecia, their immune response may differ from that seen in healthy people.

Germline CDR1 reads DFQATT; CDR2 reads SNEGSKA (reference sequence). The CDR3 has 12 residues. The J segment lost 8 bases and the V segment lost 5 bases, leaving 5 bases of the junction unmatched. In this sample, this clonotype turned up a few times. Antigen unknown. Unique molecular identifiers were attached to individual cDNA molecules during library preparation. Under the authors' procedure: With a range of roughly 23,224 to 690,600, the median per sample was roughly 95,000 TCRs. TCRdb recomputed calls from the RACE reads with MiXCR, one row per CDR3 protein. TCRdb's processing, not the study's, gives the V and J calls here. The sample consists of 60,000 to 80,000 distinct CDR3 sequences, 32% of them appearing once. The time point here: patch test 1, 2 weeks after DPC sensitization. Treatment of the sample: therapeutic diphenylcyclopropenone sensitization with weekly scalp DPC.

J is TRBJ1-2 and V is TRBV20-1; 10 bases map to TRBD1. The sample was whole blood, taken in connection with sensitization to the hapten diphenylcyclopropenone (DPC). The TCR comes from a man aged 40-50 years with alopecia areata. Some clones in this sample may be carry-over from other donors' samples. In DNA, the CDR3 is TGCAGTGCTCTGACAGGGGGCAAGGGCTACACCTTC. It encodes CSALTGGKGYTF.